These 5 T cell receptor beta chains were sequenced from one sample in a study of shared clonotypes between healthy human individuals. Libraries were prepared by immunoSEQ multiplex PCR; TCRdb keeps only in-frame clonotypes and omits some of them. The sample records around 510,000 clones, roughly 72% being singletons. Sequencing input: PBMCs. Receptors originate from a middle-aged woman in good health. Some clones in this sample may be carry-over from other donors' samples.

V and J are TRBV18 and TRBJ1-6; D not resolved. V lost 10 bases and J 7 bases, leaving 20 bases between the germline ends. CDR1 and CDR2 (germline): KGHSH, LQKENI. This CDR3 region has 15 residues. The CDR3 DNA sequence: TGTGCCACCTCCCCCGAGGAATGGCCAAATTCACCCCTCCACTTT. Translating it yields CATSPEEWPNSPLHF.

Turning to this clone: A far more abundant clone sits one base away, making this likely a read error. Lacking the conserved final phenylalanine or tryptophan, this CDR3 likely reflects a read error. This chain connects TRBV27 to TRBJ2-7; D is unclear. Germline V gene lookup returns CDR1 MNHEY and CDR2 SMNVEV (reference sequence). The V end was cut by 6 bases, the J end by 4 bases, with 10 bases between. The CDR3 totals 12 residues. CDR3 sequence reads: CASRSPSYEQYL. The CDR3 DNA sequence: TGTGCCAGCAGGTCCCCCTCGTACGAGCAGTACCTC.

On this clone: At the DNA level, this CDR3 is encoded by other sequences in the same sample as well. The chain uses TRBV5-1 and TRBJ2-7; 9 bases are shared with TRBD2. V shed 4 bases and J 1 base; nucleotides not matched to a gene: 3. Germline V gene lookup returns CDR1 SGHRS and CDR2 YFSETQ. The CDR3 totals 14 residues. CDR3: CASSSGLASYEQYF. CDR3 in DNA: TGCGCCAGCAGCAGCGGACTAGCGTCCTACGAGCAGTACTTC.

The chain couples TRBV7-2 to TRBJ2-5, with 8 bases aligning to TRBD1. CDR3 length: 14 residues. J lost 5 bases, V lost 2 bases, and 4 bases had no gene match. CDR1 is SGHTA, CDR2 FQGNSA, per germline. The CDR3 loop is CASSLSRGRETQYF. DNA for the CDR3: TGTGCCAGCAGCTTATCCAGGGGGCGGGAGACCCAGTACTTC.

This clone has only one observation. The chain recombines TRBV28 with TRBJ1-2, with TRBD1 matching 7 bases. The CDR3 is 16 amino acids. Germline V gene data show CDR1 as MDHEN and CDR2 as SYDVKM. V trimming: 6 bases; J trimming: 4 bases; junction bases outside the gene matches: 14. CDR3 DNA sequence: TGTGCCAGCAGATCAGTTGGACAGGAGGTTGGCTATGGCTACACCTTC. It translates to CASRSVGQEVGYGYTF.